Listed below are T cell receptor beta chains from one sample, sequenced in a study of blood T cell repertoires in COVID-19. Profiling relied on immunoSEQ multiplex PCR, and the TCRdb table lists in-frame clones only, not all of them. The data hold approximately 150,000 clones, with roughly 84% observed a single time. The specimen was peripheral blood. These receptors came from a man younger than 45 with COVID-19, enrolled during active disease. The CDR3 runs from the conserved cysteine through the conserved F or W. Fields, in order: clone size, D gene, J gene, CDR3 length, V gene, CDR3 DNA, CDR3 protein. D genes are given only for firm matches. Clone size is stated in some rows and not others, as once, few, many or a class when expanded.

clone_size: NA; d_call: NA; j_call: TRBJ2-5; cdr3_length: 15; v_call: TRBV7-3; cdr3_nt: TGTGCCAGCAGCTTAACGCTGGGCCCTCAAGAGACCCAGTACTTC; cdr3_aa: CASSLTLGPQETQYF
clone_size: NA; d_call: TRBD1; j_call: TRBJ1-3; cdr3_length: 14; v_call: TRBV9; cdr3_nt: TGTGCCAGCAGCGCGGGACAGCGGGGAAACACCATATATTTT; cdr3_aa: CASSAGQRGNTIYF
clone_size: NA; d_call: TRBD1; j_call: TRBJ2-7; cdr3_length: 14; v_call: TRBV10-3; cdr3_nt: TGTGCCATCAGCGAGCGGACAGGGTCGGGGGAGCAGTACTTC; cdr3_aa: CAISERTGSGEQYF
clone_size: NA; d_call: NA; j_call: TRBJ2-7; cdr3_length: 12; v_call: TRBV30; cdr3_nt: TGTGCCTGGAGTGTGGCCTCCTACGAGCAGTACTTC; cdr3_aa: CAWSVASYEQYF
clone_size: NA; d_call: TRBD1; j_call: TRBJ1-2; cdr3_length: 15; v_call: TRBV5-1; cdr3_nt: TGCGCCAGCAGCTCGACTTATCAGGGGGCAGGCGGCTACACCTTC; cdr3_aa: CASSSTYQGAGGYTF
clone_size: NA; d_call: NA; j_call: TRBJ2-7; cdr3_length: 14; v_call: TRBV27; cdr3_nt: TGTGCCAGCACGAGCGGAGCGAGCTCCTACGAGCAGTACTTC; cdr3_aa: CASTSGASSYEQYF
clone_size: NA; d_call: NA; j_call: TRBJ2-7; cdr3_length: 15; v_call: TRBV28; cdr3_nt: TGTGCCAGCAGCTCTACTAACAGGGTTTCGCACGAGCAGTACTTC; cdr3_aa: CASSSTNRVSHEQYF
clone_size: NA; d_call: NA; j_call: TRBJ2-3; cdr3_length: 14; v_call: TRBV27; cdr3_nt: TGTGCCAGCAGAGTAGCGTCTAGCACAGATACGCAGTATTTT; cdr3_aa: CASRVASSTDTQYF
clone_size: NA; d_call: TRBD1; j_call: TRBJ1-5; cdr3_length: 14; v_call: TRBV15; cdr3_nt: TGTGCCACCAGCAGCCAGGGGGGAAATCAGCCCCAGCATTTT; cdr3_aa: CATSSQGGNQPQHF
clone_size: NA; d_call: NA; j_call: TRBJ2-3; cdr3_length: 15; v_call: TRBV18; cdr3_nt: TGTGCCAGCTCAACCGTGGGGGGTAGCACAGATACGCAGTATTTT; cdr3_aa: CASSTVGGSTDTQYF
clone_size: NA; d_call: NA; j_call: TRBJ2-7; cdr3_length: 11; v_call: TRBV20-1; cdr3_nt: TGCAGTGCAACGCTCGCGGGAGAGCAGTACTTC; cdr3_aa: CSATLAGEQYF
clone_size: few; d_call: NA; j_call: TRBJ2-7; cdr3_length: 12; v_call: TRBV28; cdr3_nt: TGTGCCACCCGACAGGACTCCTACGAGCAGTACTTC; cdr3_aa: CATRQDSYEQYF
clone_size: NA; d_call: TRBD2; j_call: TRBJ2-2; cdr3_length: 17; v_call: TRBV5-4; cdr3_nt: TGTGCCAGCAGCTCCGACCTAGCGGGAGGGCCCGGCGGGGAGCTGTTTTTT; cdr3_aa: CASSSDLAGGPGGELFF
clone_size: NA; d_call: TRBD1; j_call: TRBJ1-2; cdr3_length: 15; v_call: TRBV6-5; cdr3_nt: TGTGCCAGCAGGAGCCGCCGGGACAGGGCGGATGGCTACACCTTC; cdr3_aa: CASRSRRDRADGYTF
clone_size: NA; d_call: TRBD1; j_call: TRBJ1-6; cdr3_length: 14; v_call: TRBV10-3; cdr3_nt: TGTGCCATCAGTGCGGGACAGGGGAATTCACCCCTCCACTTT; cdr3_aa: CAISAGQGNSPLHF
clone_size: NA; d_call: NA; j_call: TRBJ1-5; cdr3_length: 15; v_call: TRBV19; cdr3_nt: TGTGCCAGTAGCCCACAGGCCTACGGCAATCAGCCCCAGCATTTT; cdr3_aa: CASSPQAYGNQPQHF
clone_size: once; d_call: NA; j_call: TRBJ2-2; cdr3_length: 17; v_call: TRBV27; cdr3_nt: TGTGCCAGCAGTGTCCGGGGGTGGGAGCGCGGCACCGGGGAGCTGTTTTTT; cdr3_aa: CASSVRGWERGTGELFF
clone_size: NA; d_call: NA; j_call: TRBJ2-5; cdr3_length: 13; v_call: TRBV19; cdr3_nt: TGTGCCAGTAGTAATGACAACCGTGGGACCCAGTACTTC; cdr3_aa: CASSNDNRGTQYF
clone_size: NA; d_call: TRBD1; j_call: TRBJ1-1; cdr3_length: 15; v_call: TRBV18; cdr3_nt: TGTGCCAGCTCTCCAGCGACAGGGCTGAACACTGAAGCTTTCTTT; cdr3_aa: CASSPATGLNTEAFF
clone_size: NA; d_call: NA; j_call: TRBJ2-3; cdr3_length: 14; v_call: TRBV14; cdr3_nt: TGTGCCAGCAGCCAAAAGCGGATCACAGATACGCAGTATTTT; cdr3_aa: CASSQKRITDTQYF
clone_size: NA; d_call: NA; j_call: TRBJ2-3; cdr3_length: 16; v_call: TRBV11-2; cdr3_nt: TGTGCCAGCAGCCTCGGCCTAGTTCGGATGGGAGATACGCAGTATTTT; cdr3_aa: CASSLGLVRMGDTQYF
clone_size: NA; d_call: TRBD2; j_call: TRBJ2-1; cdr3_length: 18; v_call: TRBV14; cdr3_nt: TGTGCCAGCAGCCAAGAAGTGACTAGCGGGAGCTCCTACAATGAGCAGTTCTTC; cdr3_aa: CASSQEVTSGSSYNEQFF
clone_size: NA; d_call: TRBD1; j_call: TRBJ1-3; cdr3_length: 20; v_call: TRBV23-1; cdr3_nt: TGCGCCAGCAGTCAATCGCCCCCGGGACAGGGGGCAAGATCTGGAAACACCATATATTTT; cdr3_aa: CASSQSPPGQGARSGNTIYF
clone_size: NA; d_call: NA; j_call: TRBJ2-1; cdr3_length: 15; v_call: TRBV19; cdr3_nt: TGTGCCAGTAGTATCCAGCGGAGCTCCTACAATGAGCAGTTCTTC; cdr3_aa: CASSIQRSSYNEQFF
clone_size: NA; d_call: NA; j_call: TRBJ2-7; cdr3_length: 11; v_call: TRBV6-6; cdr3_nt: TGTGCGAGCGGAAGGGGCTACGAGCAGTACTTC; cdr3_aa: CASGRGYEQYF
clone_size: NA; d_call: NA; j_call: TRBJ1-5; cdr3_length: 13; v_call: TRBV12-3/TRBV12-4; cdr3_nt: TGTGCCAGCAGTTTGCAGGGAAATCAGCCCCAGCATTTT; cdr3_aa: CASSLQGNQPQHF
clone_size: NA; d_call: NA; j_call: TRBJ1-5; cdr3_length: 15; v_call: TRBV28; cdr3_nt: TGTGCCAGCAGAGCCGCCCGAAGGGGAACTCAGCCCCAGCATTTT; cdr3_aa: CASRAARRGTQPQHF
clone_size: NA; d_call: TRBD1; j_call: TRBJ2-7; cdr3_length: 13; v_call: TRBV28; cdr3_nt: TGTGCCAGCGCCCGGGACAGGGGTTACGAGCAGTACTTC; cdr3_aa: CASARDRGYEQYF
clone_size: NA; d_call: TRBD2; j_call: TRBJ2-3; cdr3_length: 17; v_call: TRBV28; cdr3_nt: TGTGCCAGCAGTTTAGGGGCTAGCGGGATAAGCACAGATACGCAGTATTTT; cdr3_aa: CASSLGASGISTDTQYF
clone_size: NA; d_call: NA; j_call: TRBJ1-2; cdr3_length: 13; v_call: TRBV3-1/TRBV3-2; cdr3_nt: TGTGCCAGCAGCCAAGCGACTCTCTATGGCTACACCTTC; cdr3_aa: CASSQATLYGYTF
clone_size: NA; d_call: TRBD1; j_call: TRBJ2-7; cdr3_length: 17; v_call: TRBV5-1; cdr3_nt: TGCGCCAGCAGCCGTGGGACAGGGAATTCCTACTCCTACGAGCAGTACTTC; cdr3_aa: CASSRGTGNSYSYEQYF
clone_size: few; d_call: NA; j_call: TRBJ1-5; cdr3_length: 10; v_call: TRBV6-4; cdr3_nt: TGTGCCAGAGGCGGTCAGCCCCAGCATTTT; cdr3_aa: CARGGQPQHF
clone_size: NA; d_call: NA; j_call: TRBJ1-5; cdr3_length: 14; v_call: TRBV30; cdr3_nt: TGTGCCTGGAGCCCTACGTCCAGCAATCAGCCCCAGCATTTT; cdr3_aa: CAWSPTSSNQPQHF
clone_size: NA; d_call: TRBD1; j_call: TRBJ1-1; cdr3_length: 14; v_call: TRBV29-1; cdr3_nt: TGCAGCGTGGCCGGGACAGGGGGCTCCGGTGAAGCTTTCTTT; cdr3_aa: CSVAGTGGSGEAFF
clone_size: NA; d_call: NA; j_call: TRBJ2-7; cdr3_length: 15; v_call: TRBV4-1; cdr3_nt: TGCGCCAGCAGGGAAAAGGAGCCGAGCTCCTACGAGCAGTACTTC; cdr3_aa: CASREKEPSSYEQYF
clone_size: NA; d_call: TRBD2; j_call: TRBJ2-5; cdr3_length: 15; v_call: TRBV7-3; cdr3_nt: TGTGCCAGCAGCCTGGGGACTAGCGGGGGAGAGACCCAGTACTTC; cdr3_aa: CASSLGTSGGETQYF
clone_size: once; d_call: TRBD1; j_call: TRBJ1-5; cdr3_length: 16; v_call: TRBV5-5; cdr3_nt: TGTGCCAGCAGCGACCTTGACAGGGGGCTCAGGCAGCCCCAGCATTTT; cdr3_aa: CASSDLDRGLRQPQHF
clone_size: NA; d_call: NA; j_call: TRBJ1-3; cdr3_length: 15; v_call: TRBV7-2; cdr3_nt: TGTGCCAGCAGCCCGAAGGGAGTGTCCGGAAACACCATATATTTT; cdr3_aa: CASSPKGVSGNTIYF
clone_size: NA; d_call: NA; j_call: TRBJ1-1; cdr3_length: 16; v_call: TRBV9; cdr3_nt: TGTGCCAGCAGCACGCGGACAGACCTCATGAACACTGAAGCTTTCTTT; cdr3_aa: CASSTRTDLMNTEAFF
clone_size: NA; d_call: TRBD2; j_call: TRBJ2-1; cdr3_length: 18; v_call: TRBV9; cdr3_nt: TGTGCCAGCGGGATCCCAACTAGCGGGAGGACCTCCTACAATGAGCAGTTCTTC; cdr3_aa: CASGIPTSGRTSYNEQFF
clone_size: NA; d_call: NA; j_call: TRBJ1-3; cdr3_length: 14; v_call: TRBV27; cdr3_nt: TGTGCCAGCAGTTCACAGGGATCTGGAAACACCATATATTTT; cdr3_aa: CASSSQGSGNTIYF
clone_size: NA; d_call: NA; j_call: TRBJ2-4; cdr3_length: 16; v_call: TRBV2; cdr3_nt: TGTGCCAGCAGTGAAGCGCGGGCGATAGCCAAAAACATTCAGTACTTC; cdr3_aa: CASSEARAIAKNIQYF
clone_size: NA; d_call: TRBD2; j_call: TRBJ2-5; cdr3_length: 15; v_call: TRBV5-8; cdr3_nt: TGTGCCAGCAGCCCCACTAGCGGGAGAGGTGAGACCCAGTACTTC; cdr3_aa: CASSPTSGRGETQYF